Following are 5 T cell receptor beta chains from one sample sequenced in a study of monozygotic twins with inflammatory bowel disease. For each CDR3 protein, TCRdb gives one entry from its re-call of the 5' RACE reads, without DNA. Its clone listing holds some 170,000 distinct CDR3 sequences. Sample: blood. The receptors originated from a human donor with ulcerative colitis or Crohn's disease, or a healthy co-twin of an affected twin (not recorded which).

CDR3 loop: CASSFGGSPIEQYF. The chain couples TRBV12-3 or TRBV12-4 to TRBJ2-7. This CDR3 region has 14 residues.

The chain combines TRBV27 with TRBJ2-1. CDR1 MNHEY and CDR2 SMNVEV come from the germline V gene (reference sequence). The CDR3 extends over 16 amino acids. CDR3 in amino acids: CASSFSGRLPYDEQFF.

The chain is built from TRBV27 and TRBJ1-4; TCRdb indicates TRBD1, and absent DNA this call remains unverified. This CDR3 region has 17 residues. CDR1 is MNHEY, CDR2 SMNVEV, per germline (reference sequence). This CDR3 reads CASSSGGQGAPNEKLFF.

The rearrangement uses TRBV5-4 and TRBJ1-2; the D call of TRBD1 rests on TCRdb alone, since no DNA is present to check it. This CDR3 comprises 16 residues. Germline values: CDR1 SGHNT, CDR2 YYREEE (reference sequence). This chain's CDR3 is CASSPSGGTDFYGYTF.

The chain joins TRBV7-9 to TRBJ1-1; TCRdb's D gene call, TRBD1, goes unchecked for lack of DNA. The CDR3 is made up of 16 amino acids. Germline V lookup: CDR1 SEHNR, CDR2 FQNEAQ (reference sequence). CDR3 in amino acids: CASSFQPGRGPTEAFF. The full variable domain, rest sourced from reference TRBV7-9 and TRBJ1-1, is DTGVSQNPRHKITKRGQNVTFRCDPISEHNRLYWYRQTLGQGPEFLTYFQNEAQLEKSRLLSDRFSAERPKGSFSTLEIQRTEQGDSAMYLCASSFQPGRGPTEAFFGQGTRLTVV.